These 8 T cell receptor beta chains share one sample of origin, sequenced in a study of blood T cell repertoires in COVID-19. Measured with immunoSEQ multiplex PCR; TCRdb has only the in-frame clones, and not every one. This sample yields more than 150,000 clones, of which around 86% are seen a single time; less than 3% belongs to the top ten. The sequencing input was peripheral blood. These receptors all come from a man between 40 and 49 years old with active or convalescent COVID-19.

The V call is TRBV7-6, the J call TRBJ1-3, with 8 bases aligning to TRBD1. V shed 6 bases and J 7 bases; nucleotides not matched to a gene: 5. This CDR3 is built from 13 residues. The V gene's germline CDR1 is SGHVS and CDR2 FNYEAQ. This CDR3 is CASRRDRGNTIYF. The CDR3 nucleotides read TGTGCCAGCAGACGTGACAGGGGCAACACCATATATTTT.

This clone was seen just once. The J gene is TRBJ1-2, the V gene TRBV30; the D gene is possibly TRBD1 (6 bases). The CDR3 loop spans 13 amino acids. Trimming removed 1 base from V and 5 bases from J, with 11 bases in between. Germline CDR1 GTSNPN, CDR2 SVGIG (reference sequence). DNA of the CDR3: TGTGCCTGGAGTGAAACAGGGCAGTATGGCTACACCTTC. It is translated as CAWSETGQYGYTF.

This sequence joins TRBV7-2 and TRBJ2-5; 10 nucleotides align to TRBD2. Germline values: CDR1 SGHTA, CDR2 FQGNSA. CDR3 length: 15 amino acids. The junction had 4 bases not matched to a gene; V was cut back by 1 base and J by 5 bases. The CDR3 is CASSLERGGGETQYF. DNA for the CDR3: TGTGCCAGCAGCTTAGAGCGGGGGGGCGGGGAGACCCAGTACTTC. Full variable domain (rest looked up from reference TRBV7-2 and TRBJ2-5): GAGVSQSPSNKVTEKGKDVELRCDPISGHTALYWYRQSLGQGLEFLIYFQGNSAPDKSGLPSDRFSAERTGGSVSTLTIQRTQQEDSAVYLCASSLERGGGETQYFGPGTRLLVL.

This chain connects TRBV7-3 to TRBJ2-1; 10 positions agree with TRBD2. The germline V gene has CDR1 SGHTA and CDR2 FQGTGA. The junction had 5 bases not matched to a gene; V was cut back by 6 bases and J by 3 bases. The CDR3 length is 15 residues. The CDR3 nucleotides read TGTGCCAGCAGGTCTGGACTAGCGGACTACAATGAGCAGTTCTTC. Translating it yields CASRSGLADYNEQFF.

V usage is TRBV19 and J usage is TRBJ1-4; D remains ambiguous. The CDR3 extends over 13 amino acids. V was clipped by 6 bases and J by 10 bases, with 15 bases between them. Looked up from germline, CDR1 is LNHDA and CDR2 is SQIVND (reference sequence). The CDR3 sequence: CASSPVPAGKLFF. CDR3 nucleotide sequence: TGTGCCAGTAGCCCAGTTCCCGCGGGAAAACTGTTTTTT.

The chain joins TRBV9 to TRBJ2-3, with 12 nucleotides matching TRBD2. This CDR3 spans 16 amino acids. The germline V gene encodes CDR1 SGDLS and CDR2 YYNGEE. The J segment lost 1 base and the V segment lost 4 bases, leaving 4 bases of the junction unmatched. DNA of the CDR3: TGTGCCAGCAGCACACTAGCGGGGGGTGGCACAGATACGCAGTATTTT. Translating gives CASSTLAGGGTDTQYF.

The CDR3 DNA is TGTGCCAGCAGCTTTAACAGGCCGCGCACAGATACGCAGTATTTT. It yields the protein CASSFNRPRTDTQYF. J is TRBJ2-3 and V is TRBV11-2; a weak D match, TRBD1 (5 bases). The CDR3 extends over 15 amino acids. V was clipped by 3 bases and J by 1 base, with 11 bases between them. Germline loops: CDR1 SGHAT, CDR2 FQNNGV. The whole variable domain, filled in from reference TRBV11-2 and TRBJ2-3, reads EAGVAQSPRYKIIEKRQSVAFWCNPISGHATLYWYQQILGQGPKLLIQFQNNGVVDDSQLPKDRFSAERLKGVDSTLKIQPAKLEDSAVYLCASSFNRPRTDTQYFGPGTRLTVL.

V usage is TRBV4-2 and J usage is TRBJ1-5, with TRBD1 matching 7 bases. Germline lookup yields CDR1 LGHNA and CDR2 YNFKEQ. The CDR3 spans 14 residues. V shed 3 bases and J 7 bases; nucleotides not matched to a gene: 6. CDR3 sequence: CASSQTGTVQPQHF. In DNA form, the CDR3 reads TGTGCCAGCAGCCAGACAGGGACTGTACAGCCCCAGCATTTT.